This is a list of T cell receptor beta chains from one sample in a study of tumor and adjacent non-tumor tissue in lung cancer. MiXCR, run by TCRdb on the multiplex PCR reads, gives a single entry per CDR3 protein. The repertoire holds tens of thousands of distinct CDR3 sequences, with 65% to 85% as singletons. Sequencing was performed on distant non-tumor lung tissue. These receptor sequences come from a man aged 55 to 70 with non-small cell lung cancer. CDR3s include the opening cysteine and the closing phenylalanine or tryptophan. A D gene is named only where the DNA matches it firmly. Size values are once, few and many counts, or a class for expanded clones, and some rows have none.

>13|TRBV4-3|TRBJ2-7|-|-
TGCGTCAGCAGCCCCGTCCCTTATTACGAGCAGTACTTC
CVSSPVPYYEQYF
>16|TRBV29-1|TRBJ2-5|-|TRBD2
TGCAGCTTTGAAGCAACTAGCGGGCGCATCCAAGAGACCCAGTACTTC
CSFEATSGRIQETQYF
>16|TRBV4-1|TRBJ1-2|many|-
TGCGCCAGCAGCCAAGATATTTCGGGTTTCAACTATGGCTACACCTTC
CASSQDISGFNYGYTF
>18|TRBV6-4|TRBJ2-7|once|TRBD2
TGTGCCAGCATTCTACCAGCGGGGGGCTCAAATAGCTCCTACGAGCACTACTTC
CASILPAGGSNSSYEHYF
>15|TRBV20-1|TRBJ2-7|-|-
TGCAGTACTATAGATTTCGACAGGTCCTCCTACGAACAGTACTTC
CSTIDFDRSSYEQYF
>17|TRBV11-2|TRBJ1-2|-|TRBD1
TGTGCCGGCAGCCCCGCGGCGGGACAGGGCTTCAACTATGACTACACCTTC
CAGSPAAGQGFNYDYTF
>17|TRBV12-3/TRBV12-4|TRBJ2-2|many|TRBD2
TGTGCCAGCAGCCCCGGGACTAGCGGGGAGGCTTTGTGGGAGCTGTTTTTT
CASSPGTSGEALWELFF
>13|TRBV20-1|TRBJ2-5|-|TRBD2
TGCAGTACTCCCCTAGCGGGGGAAGAGACCCAGTACTTC
CSTPLAGEETQYF
>15|TRBV12-3/TRBV12-4|TRBJ1-1|-|-
TGTGCCAGCAGTTTCCTAGGGATACTGGACAGTGAAGCTTTCTTT
CASSFLGILDSEAFF
>14|TRBV5-4|TRBJ2-7|many|-
TGTGCCAGCAGCTTGGAACGGACCGCCTACGAGCAGTACTTC
CASSLERTAYEQYF
>16|TRBV11-2|TRBJ2-5|once|-
TGTGCCAGCAGCTTCACAATGGTGGGGCCAAATGAGACCCAGTACTTC
CASSFTMVGPNETQYF
>16|TRBV11-2|TRBJ1-1|-|-
TGTGCCAACAGCTTAGGGAAGGTTGTGAGGGACACTGAAGCTTTCTTT
CANSLGKVVRDTEAFF
>14|TRBV11-3|TRBJ2-1|-|-
TGTGCTAGCAGCTTAGTTGCACGCCCTAGCGAGCAGTTCTTC
CASSLVARPSEQFF
>15|TRBV6-1|TRBJ2-3|many|-
TGTGCCAGCAGTGAAGCATTAGGGAACACAGATACGCAGTATTTT
CASSEALGNTDTQYF
>14|TRBV20-1|TRBJ2-1|-|-
TGCAGTGCTAGAGTCGGTAGCTGGACGGATGAGCAGTTCTTC
CSARVGSWTDEQFF
>14|TRBV20-1|TRBJ1-4|many|-
TGCAGTGCTAGAGATGTAATTTCTAATGAAAAACTGTTTTTT
CSARDVISNEKLFF
>14|TRBV28|TRBJ2-7|-|TRBD2
TGTGCAAGCAGATTTAGCGGGAGACCCTACGAGCAGTACTTC
CASRFSGRPYEQYF
>12|TRBV6-5|TRBJ2-3|-|-
TGTGCCAGCAGTGTAGGCACAGATCCGCAGTATTTT
CASSVGTDPQYF
>16|TRBV11-2|TRBJ2-1|-|TRBD1
TGTACCAGCAGCGTCGGGGACAGGGCTGATCACATTGAGCAGCTCTTC
CTSSVGDRADHIEQLF
>15|TRBV11-2|TRBJ2-7|medium-sized|TRBD1
TGTGCCAGCAGCCGATACGGGACAGGGGGTTTCGAGCAGTACTTC
CASSRYGTGGFEQYF
>18|TRBV11-3|TRBJ2-2|-|TRBD2
TGTGCCAGCAGGTCTCGGGGAGCGGGAGGATACAAAGCCGGGGAGCTGTTTTTT
CASRSRGAGGYKAGELFF
>17|TRBV20-1|TRBJ2-3|-|TRBD2
TGCAGTGCCTCGGGACTAGTGGAGGCGGGGGGCACAGATATGCAGTATTTT
CSASGLVEAGGTDMQYF
>14|TRBV14|TRBJ1-4|few|-
TGTGCCAGCAGCCAAGACCGCGCAGAGAGAAAACTGTTTTTT
CASSQDRAERKLFF
>15|TRBV14|TRBJ1-1|-|-
TGTGCCAGCAGCCAGGTACGGGGCTTTGGGATTGAAGCTTTCTTT
CASSQVRGFGIEAFF
>13|TRBV11-2|TRBJ2-2|-|-
TGTGCCAGCAGATTTGGTGGCCTACCGGGAGCTGTTTTT
CASRFGGLPGAVF
>16|TRBV5-8|TRBJ1-3|-|TRBD1
TGTGCCAGCAGCTTGGACCGACAGGGGACTGGAAACACCATATATTTT
CASSLDRQGTGNTIYF
>15|TRBV11-3|TRBJ2-1|-|TRBD2
TGTGCCAGCAGCTCCCTAGCGGTAGCTTACAATGAGCAGTTCTTC
CASSSLAVAYNEQFF
>13|TRBV20-1|TRBJ1-2|-|-
TGCAATGCTGCCCCAGGGACTGCTGATGGCTACACATTC
CNAAPGTADGYTF
>14|TRBV7-9|TRBJ1-4|-|TRBD1
TGTGCTTGCCGAGAGGGGGCGCGGAGTGAAAAACTGTTTTTT
CACREGARSEKLFF
>15|TRBV6-1|TRBJ1-1|-|-
TGTGCCAACAGTGAACGGGGGGTCAGAAACACTGAAGCTTTCTTT
CANSERGVRNTEAFF
>15|TRBV20-1|TRBJ2-1|many|-
TGCAGTGCTAGAGATGGGACGGAATTGCGCCGTGAGCAGTTCTTC
CSARDGTELRREQFF
>15|TRBV4-2|TRBJ2-3|-|-
TGTGTCAGCAGCCAAGGTGCCGTCGTCACAGATACGCAGTATTTT
CVSSQGAVVTDTQYF
>16|TRBV11-3|TRBJ2-6|-|-
TGTGCCAGCAGCTTAGGATCCAGCGTTGGGGCCAACGTCCTGACTTTC
CASSLGSSVGANVLTF
>15|TRBV5-4|TRBJ2-7|-|-
TGTGCCAGCAGCTTGGGGCGGGGGCCTGACTACGAACAGTACTTC
CASSLGRGPDYEQYF
>13|TRBV11-3|TRBJ1-2|-|-
TGTGCCAGCAGCGTGGAACAGGGATATGGCTACACCTTC
CASSVEQGYGYTF
>15|TRBV12-3/TRBV12-4|TRBJ2-1|many|TRBD1
TGTGCCAGCAGCCCTGGGACAGAATCCTACAATGAGCAGTTCTTC
CASSPGTESYNEQFF
>16|TRBV6-5|TRBJ2-7|-|-
TGTGCCAGCAGTTACACCTTGACAGGTGTCTCCTACGAGCAGTACTTC
CASSYTLTGVSYEQYF
>14|TRBV20-1|TRBJ2-1|-|TRBD2
TGCAGTGCTAGCGGGCTAGCGGGGGGCAATGAGAAATTCTTC
CSASGLAGGNEKFF
>15|TRBV4-2|TRBJ2-2|-|-
TGTGCCAGCAGCCAAGATGGCAGCGGCACCGTGGCGCTGTTTTTT
CASSQDGSGTVALFF
>16|TRBV4-1|TRBJ1-2|once|-
-
CANIPGGTGDYYCYTF
>18|TRBV30|TRBJ1-2|few|-
TGTGCCTGGTTCCATGGGGGGTCCCCTCGTGGTGTGAAAGGTGGCTACACCTTC
CAWFHGGSPRGVKGGYTF
>13|TRBV11-3|TRBJ2-1|-|-
TGTGCCAGCAGCTTAGGTCTTATTAGAGGGCAGTTCTTC
CASSLGLIRGQFF
>13|TRBV11-3|TRBJ2-7|-|-
TGTGCCATCAGCTTCGACGGGACCTACGAGCAGTATTTC
CAISFDGTYEQYF
>17|TRBV6-5|TRBJ2-6|-|TRBD2
TGTGCCAACAGCCTAGCGGGATCCAGCTCTGAGGCCAACGTCCTGACTTTC
CANSLAGSSSEANVLTF
>15|TRBV20-1|TRBJ2-7|-|TRBD2
TGCAGTGCTAGGGGGACTAGCGGGAGCTCCTACAAACAGTACTTC
CSARGTSGSSYKQYF
>15|TRBV6-5|TRBJ1-5|-|-
TGTGCCAGCAGATACATTGAACAGGGTAGTCAGCCCCAGCATTTT
CASRYIEQGSQPQHF
>14|TRBV11-2|TRBJ2-7|few|-
TGTACCAGCAGCTTAGCATCTCTCTCCTATGAGCAGTACTTC
CTSSLASLSYEQYF
>16|TRBV5-1|TRBJ2-2|-|-
TGCGCCAGCAGTCTACAGCTGGAGGGCAGGAGCGGGGAGCTGTTTTTT
CASSLQLEGRSGELFF
>15|TRBV20-1|TRBJ2-6|-|-
TGCAGTGGCCTGAGAGGGGGGACTGGGGCCAACTTCATGACTTTC
CSGLRGGTGANFMTF
>13|TRBV7-3|TRBJ1-5|few|-
TGTGCCAGCAGCCCTGACAGAAATCAGCCCCAGCATTTT
CASSPDRNQPQHF